This T cell receptor (beta chain) originates from a study of cytomegalovirus exposure and HLA in healthy donors. About the study: The approximately 710 first-cohort repertoires and the approximately 130 validation repertoires shared the same platform, a later analysis reported. Study results and caveats: Among TCR beta chains, those listed as cytomegalovirus-associated numbered over 150.

Comments on this clone: Its antigen remains unidentified.

Using immunoSEQ multiplex PCR, the repertoire was profiled, and TCRdb retains in-frame clones only, with some absent. This sample has 70,000 or so clones; 94% occur once, and the top ten carry around 1.5%. Per the germline V gene, CDR1 is MNHEY and CDR2 is SMNVEV (reference sequence). With 5 bases removed from V and 1 base from J, the gap between germline ends came to 8 bases. This CDR3 comprises 13 residues. Material: PBMCs. The TCR comes from a man younger than 35 in good health and CMV-seropositive. The rearrangement links TRBV27 to TRBJ1-2; D gene uncertain. CDR3 nucleotide sequence: TGTGCCAGCAGTCTCGGGGATAACTATGGCTACACCTTC. Protein: CASSLGDNYGYTF.